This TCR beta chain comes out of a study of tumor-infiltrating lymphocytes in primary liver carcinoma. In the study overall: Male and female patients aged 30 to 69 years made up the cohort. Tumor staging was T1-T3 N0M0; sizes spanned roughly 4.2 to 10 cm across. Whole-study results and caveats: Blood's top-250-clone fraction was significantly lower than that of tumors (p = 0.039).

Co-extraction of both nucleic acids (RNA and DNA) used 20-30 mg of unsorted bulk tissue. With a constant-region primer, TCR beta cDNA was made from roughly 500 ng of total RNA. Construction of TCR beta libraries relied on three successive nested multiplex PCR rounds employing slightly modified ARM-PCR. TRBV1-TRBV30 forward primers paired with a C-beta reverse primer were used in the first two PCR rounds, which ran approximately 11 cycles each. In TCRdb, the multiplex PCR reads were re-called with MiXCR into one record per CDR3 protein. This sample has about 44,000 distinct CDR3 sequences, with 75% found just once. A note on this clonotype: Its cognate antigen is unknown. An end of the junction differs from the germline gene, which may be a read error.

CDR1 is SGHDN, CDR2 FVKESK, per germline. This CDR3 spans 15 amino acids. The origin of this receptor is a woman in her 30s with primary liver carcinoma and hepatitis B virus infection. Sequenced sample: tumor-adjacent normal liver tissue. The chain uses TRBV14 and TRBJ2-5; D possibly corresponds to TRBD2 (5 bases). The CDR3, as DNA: TGTGCCAGCAGCCAAGGGATGAACTGGGGAGAGACCCAGTACTTT. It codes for CASSQGMNWGETQYF.